This T cell receptor (beta chain) was observed in a study of spatial heterogeneity in lung cancer. Overall study findings and caveats: Within tumors, counts of expanded alpha and beta TCRs tracked tumor mutation counts.

About this clonotype: Antigen unknown. The junction does not match germline at one end; this may be a read error.

Germline V gives CDR1 SGHDN, CDR2 FVKESK. The CDR3 runs to 16 residues. TCRdb analysed the 5' RACE reads with MiXCR anew, one entry per CDR3 protein. The sample lists tens of thousands of distinct CDR3 sequences; approximately 4.8% were seen once. As to time point: sample taken at primary tumor resection. This chain connects TRBV14 to TRBJ2-5; D not resolved. The source material was lung tumor tissue, sampled at surgery. This sequence originates from a male donor with early-stage non-small cell lung cancer. The CDR3 region is CAGSQEASVTQETQYF. The CDR3 DNA follows: TGTGCCGGCAGCCAAGAAGCGTCGGTGACCCAAGAGACCCAGTACTTC.